This T cell receptor (beta chain) was observed in a study of cytomegalovirus exposure and HLA in healthy donors. Overall study findings and caveats: Follow-up analysis seemed to connect common viral pathogens with several of the most significant clusters identified. Later analysis showed most CMV-associated TCR beta chains appearing HLA-restricted.

The CDR3 has 14 amino acids. V was cut by 1 base and J by 1 base, with 6 bases left in between. Germline V gene sequence: CDR1 SGHRS, CDR2 YFSETQ. On this clone itself: Its cognate antigen is unknown.

The study ran its PCR with 60 Vbeta and 13 Jbeta primers. The repertoire was sequenced with immunoSEQ multiplex PCR; TCRdb's copy has only in-frame clones and lacks some. The repertoire has roughly 100,000 clones, 75% of them found once; the top ten carry around 9.3%. The source is a man over 45 in good health and CMV-seronegative. Source material: PBMCs. The chain is built from TRBV5-1 and TRBJ2-1; D is undetermined. DNA for the CDR3: TGCGCCAGCAGCTTGACAGAATCCTACAATGAGCAGTTCTTC. This sequence encodes CASSLTESYNEQFF.